The rows below give T cell receptor beta chains drawn from one sample of a study of blood T cell repertoires in COVID-19. This table comes from immunoSEQ multiplex PCR, and its TCRdb copy is limited to in-frame clones, with some not included. The sample records 110,000 or so clones, about 83% being singletons. Sequenced input: peripheral blood. All receptors derive from a woman in her 70s with acute or convalescent COVID-19. Both conserved end residues are part of each CDR3. A D gene is named only where the DNA matches it firmly. Clone sizes are given selectively: once, few, many, or a class where the clone is expanded.

V gene: TRBV28; CDR3 length: 14; D gene: -; J gene: TRBJ1-1; clone size: -; CDR3 DNA: TGTGCCAGCAGTTCCCGCGGTTTCTTTGGTGAAGCTTTCTTT; CDR3 protein: CASSSRGFFGEAFF
V gene: TRBV18; CDR3 length: 13; D gene: TRBD1; J gene: TRBJ1-1; clone size: -; CDR3 DNA: TGTGCCAGCTCACGGGGGGACAGGGTGGAAGCTTTCTTT; CDR3 protein: CASSRGDRVEAFF
V gene: TRBV7-3; CDR3 length: 13; D gene: -; J gene: TRBJ1-1; clone size: -; CDR3 DNA: TGTGCCAGCAGCCGAGGCCTGAACACTGAAGCTTTCTTT; CDR3 protein: CASSRGLNTEAFF
V gene: TRBV5-1; CDR3 length: 14; D gene: TRBD1; J gene: TRBJ1-3; clone size: few; CDR3 DNA: TGCGCCAGCAGCATCTCGGACAGGGGAAACACCATATATTTT; CDR3 protein: CASSISDRGNTIYF
V gene: TRBV6-5; CDR3 length: 13; D gene: TRBD1; J gene: TRBJ1-5; clone size: -; CDR3 DNA: TGTGCCAGCAGGGACAGGGCCAATCAGCCCCAGCATTTT; CDR3 protein: CASRDRANQPQHF
V gene: TRBV19; CDR3 length: 14; D gene: -; J gene: TRBJ1-2; clone size: -; CDR3 DNA: TGTGCCAGTAGGCCGACAGTCGGAACATATGGCTACACCTTC; CDR3 protein: CASRPTVGTYGYTF
V gene: TRBV5-4; CDR3 length: 15; D gene: -; J gene: TRBJ2-1; clone size: once; CDR3 DNA: TGTGCCAGCAGACCACTAGCCGATACCTACAATGAGCAGTTCTTC; CDR3 protein: CASRPLADTYNEQFF
V gene: TRBV9; CDR3 length: 14; D gene: TRBD2; J gene: TRBJ2-3; clone size: -; CDR3 DNA: TGTGCCAGCGTCCGGGGGGAAAGCACAGATACGCAGTATTTT; CDR3 protein: CASVRGESTDTQYF
V gene: TRBV28; CDR3 length: 15; D gene: TRBD2; J gene: TRBJ2-1; clone size: -; CDR3 DNA: TGTGCCAGCAGTCCGAGCGGGGGGTCAAGCGATGAGCAGTTCTTC; CDR3 protein: CASSPSGGSSDEQFF
V gene: TRBV16; CDR3 length: 14; D gene: TRBD2; J gene: TRBJ2-7; clone size: -; CDR3 DNA: TGTGCCAGCAAGACTAGCGGGAGTCCCTACGAGCAGTACTTC; CDR3 protein: CASKTSGSPYEQYF
V gene: TRBV10-3; CDR3 length: 15; D gene: -; J gene: TRBJ1-2; clone size: -; CDR3 DNA: TGTGCCATCAGTGAATTGTCTGGACAGAGCTATGGCTACACCTTC; CDR3 protein: CAISELSGQSYGYTF
V gene: TRBV19; CDR3 length: 17; D gene: TRBD2; J gene: TRBJ2-1; clone size: -; CDR3 DNA: TGTGCCAGTAGCCTAGTATGGGGGACTAGCGGTTACAATGAGCAGTTCTTC; CDR3 protein: CASSLVWGTSGYNEQFF
V gene: TRBV27; CDR3 length: 12; D gene: -; J gene: TRBJ2-7; clone size: -; CDR3 DNA: TGTGCCAGCAAGGGGCAGAAGTACGAGCAGTACTTC; CDR3 protein: CASKGQKYEQYF
V gene: TRBV11-2; CDR3 length: 15; D gene: -; J gene: TRBJ1-2; clone size: once; CDR3 DNA: TGTGCCAGCAGCTCTGGCGGGGCGGGCTCCTTTGGCTACACCTTC; CDR3 protein: CASSSGGAGSFGYTF
V gene: TRBV5-1; CDR3 length: 15; D gene: TRBD1; J gene: TRBJ2-2; clone size: -; CDR3 DNA: TGCGCCAGCAGCTCTACGACAGGGTACACCGGGGAGCTGTTTTTT; CDR3 protein: CASSSTTGYTGELFF
V gene: TRBV3-1/TRBV3-2; CDR3 length: 14; D gene: -; J gene: TRBJ1-1; clone size: -; CDR3 DNA: TGTGCCAGCAGCCAGCAGGGTTGGAACACTGAAGCTTTCTTT; CDR3 protein: CASSQQGWNTEAFF
V gene: TRBV28; CDR3 length: 17; D gene: TRBD1; J gene: TRBJ1-5; clone size: -; CDR3 DNA: TGTGCCAGCAGTTCCTATGTGTCAGGACAGGCTGGGAAGCCCCAGCATTTT; CDR3 protein: CASSSYVSGQAGKPQHF
V gene: TRBV7-2; CDR3 length: 15; D gene: TRBD1; J gene: TRBJ1-1; clone size: -; CDR3 DNA: TGTGCCAGCAGCTTGGGACAGCCAGGATACACTGAAGCTTTCTTT; CDR3 protein: CASSLGQPGYTEAFF
V gene: TRBV7-3; CDR3 length: 14; D gene: TRBD1; J gene: TRBJ2-5; clone size: -; CDR3 DNA: TGTGCCAGCAGCTCGAAAGGACAGGGGGAGACCCAGTACTTC; CDR3 protein: CASSSKGQGETQYF
V gene: TRBV15; CDR3 length: 13; D gene: TRBD1; J gene: TRBJ2-1; clone size: -; CDR3 DNA: TGTGCCACCAGAAATACAGGGGGCAATGAGCAGTTCTTC; CDR3 protein: CATRNTGGNEQFF
V gene: TRBV19; CDR3 length: 15; D gene: TRBD2; J gene: TRBJ2-1; clone size: -; CDR3 DNA: TGTGCCAGTAGTATAGATACGAGCGGGGACAATGAGCAGTTCTTC; CDR3 protein: CASSIDTSGDNEQFF
V gene: TRBV3-1/TRBV3-2; CDR3 length: 17; D gene: -; J gene: TRBJ2-5; clone size: -; CDR3 DNA: TGTGCCAGCAGCCAAGGCCATCTGGGAGTTGTGTTTGAGACCCAGTACTTC; CDR3 protein: CASSQGHLGVVFETQYF